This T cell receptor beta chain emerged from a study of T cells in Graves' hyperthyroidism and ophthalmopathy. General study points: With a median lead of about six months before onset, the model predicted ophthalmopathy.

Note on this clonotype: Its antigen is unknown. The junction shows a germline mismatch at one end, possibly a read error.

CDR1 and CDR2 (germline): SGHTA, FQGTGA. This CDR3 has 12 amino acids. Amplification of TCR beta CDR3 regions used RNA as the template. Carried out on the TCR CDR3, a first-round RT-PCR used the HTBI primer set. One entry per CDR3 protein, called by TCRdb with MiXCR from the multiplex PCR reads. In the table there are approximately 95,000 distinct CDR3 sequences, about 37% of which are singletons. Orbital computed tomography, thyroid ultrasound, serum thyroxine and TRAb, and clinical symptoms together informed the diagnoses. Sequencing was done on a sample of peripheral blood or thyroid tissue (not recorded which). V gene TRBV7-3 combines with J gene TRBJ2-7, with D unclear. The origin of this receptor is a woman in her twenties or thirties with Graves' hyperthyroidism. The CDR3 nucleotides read TGTGCCAGCAGCCCGGACCGCTACGAGCAGCACTTC. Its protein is CASSPDRYEQHF. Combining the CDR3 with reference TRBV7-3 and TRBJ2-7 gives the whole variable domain GAGVSQTPSNKVTEKGKYVELRCDPISGHTALYWYRQSLGQGPEFLIYFQGTGAADDSGLPNDRFFAVRPEGSVSTLKIQRTERGDSAVYLCASSPDRYEQHFGPGTRLTVT.